This T cell receptor beta chain was observed in a study of blood T cell repertoires in COVID-19. Study-level information: Samples representing acute and convalescent COVID-19 were sourced from the United States, Italy and Spain. T cells, B-cell-depleted T cells, or PBMCs provided the cDNA or gDNA that served as material.

Original data processing: How many nucleated cells were present was estimated from reference gene primer amplification. The table came from immunoSEQ multiplex PCR; TCRdb's copy has only in-frame clones and leaves some out. D and trimming come from the DNA, and the V and J calls and clone size come from that table. Of 200,000 to 250,000 clones in the sample, approximately 86% were seen once. The V end was cut by 6 bases, the J end by 4 bases, with 13 bases between. There are 12 residues in the CDR3. Per the germline V gene, CDR1 is GTSNPN and CDR2 is SVGIG (reference sequence). The sequencing sample was made of peripheral blood. The receptor was isolated from a man in his 60s with acute or convalescent COVID-19. The chain couples TRBV30 to TRBJ2-7; D perhaps matches TRBD1 (8 bases). Here the CDR3 reads CACTGGGYEQYF. The CDR3, as DNA: TGTGCCTGCACAGGGGGGGGGTACGAGCAGTACTTC.